The next 24 T cell receptor beta chains were all read from a single sample in a study of control samples from healthy donors and cancer patients. The method was immunoSEQ multiplex PCR; TCRdb's version includes in-frame clones alone and lacks a portion of them. The table records 150,000 to 200,000 clones, 92% of them present only once. The sample consisted of blood. Every receptor here comes from a woman in her twenties or thirties in good health.

CDR3 in amino acids: CAWSADRGRSQYF. Written as DNA, the CDR3 is TGTGCCTGGAGTGCAGACAGGGGGCGATCGCAGTATTTT. V gene TRBV30 combines with J gene TRBJ2-3, with 10 bases fitting TRBD1. Germline V gives CDR1 GTSNPN, CDR2 SVGIG (reference sequence). With 1 base clipped from V and 10 bases from J, the junction kept 5 bases outside the gene matches. The length of the CDR3 is 13 residues.

The chain uses TRBV7-9 and TRBJ2-3, with 12 bases aligning to TRBD2. The CDR3 spans 16 residues. V was pared by 3 bases and J by 5 bases, with 6 bases of the junction left unmatched. Germline assignment: CDR1 SEHNR and CDR2 FQNEAQ (reference sequence). In DNA, the CDR3 is TGTGCCAGCAGCTTCATAGGACTAGCGGGAAAAGATACGCAGTATTTT. Its translation: CASSFIGLAGKDTQYF.

The chain uses TRBV7-9 and TRBJ1-2; D not certain. The CDR3 contains 15 residues. Trimming left V 1 base short and J 0 bases short, with 9 bases between. The germline gives CDR1 SEHNR, CDR2 FQNEAQ (reference sequence). The CDR3 spells CASSLVAPSNYGYTF. The DNA for the CDR3 is TGTGCCAGCAGCTTAGTCGCTCCCTCTAACTATGGCTACACCTTC.

The chain joins TRBV5-1 to TRBJ1-4, with D unclear. Trimming cost V 0 bases and J 6 bases, with 9 bases left between them. The CDR3 runs 14 residues. CDR1 SGHRS and CDR2 YFSETQ come from the germline V gene. For the CDR3, the DNA is TGCGCCAGCAGCTTGGTTCCAGGAGATGAAAAACTGTTTTTT. This translates into CASSLVPGDEKLFF.

V and J are TRBV4-1 and TRBJ2-1; D remains unclear. Trimming removed 4 bases from V and 4 bases from J, with 14 bases in between. The length of the CDR3 is 15 residues. Germline values: CDR1 MGHRA, CDR2 YSYEKL. CDR3 nucleotide sequence: TGCGCCAGCAGCCCGTACCCGGGTCCTTACAATGAGCAGTTCTTC. This sequence encodes CASSPYPGPYNEQFF.

The chain employs TRBV18 and TRBJ2-5, with 8 positions matching TRBD2. From germline, CDR1 is KGHSH and CDR2 LQKENI. Unmatched junction bases numbered 8, after V lost 3 bases and J lost 5 bases. The CDR3 covers 15 residues. The chain's CDR3 is CASSPGAGAPETQYF. Written as DNA, the CDR3 is TGTGCCAGCTCACCCGGAGCGGGAGCGCCGGAGACCCAGTACTTC.

The gene calls are TRBV7-9 and TRBJ2-7, with 10 bases fitting TRBD2. Losses at the gene ends were 7 bases for V and 0 bases for J; bases not matched to a gene: 6. Per the germline V gene, CDR1 is SEHNR and CDR2 is FQNEAQ (reference sequence). There are 15 residues in the CDR3. The CDR3 protein is CASNPGTSVSYEQYF. The CDR3 region has the DNA TGTGCCAGCAACCCCGGGACTAGCGTCTCCTACGAGCAGTACTTC.

This chain joins TRBV28 and TRBJ2-5, with 7 positions matching TRBD2. V shed 3 bases, J shed 4 bases, and the junction held 17 bases outside the gene matches. The CDR3 totals 18 residues. The V gene's germline CDR1 is MDHEN and CDR2 SYDVKM. CDR3 sequence reads: CASSFYWEASGRGETQYF. The CDR3 DNA follows: TGTGCCAGCAGTTTTTATTGGGAGGCTAGCGGTAGGGGAGAGACCCAGTACTTC.

The J gene is TRBJ2-2, the V gene TRBV18; perhaps TRBD2 as D (6 bases). From germline, CDR1 is KGHSH and CDR2 LQKENI. Trimming left V 3 bases short and J 4 bases short, with 9 bases between. This CDR3 is 14 amino acids long. This chain's CDR3 is CASSPLGGTGELFF. For the CDR3, the DNA is TGTGCCAGCTCACCTCTGGGAGGCACCGGGGAGCTGTTTTTT.

The J gene is TRBJ1-1, the V gene TRBV6-2 or TRBV6-3; D is ambiguous. The CDR3 is made up of 14 amino acids. The V end was cut by 5 bases, the J end by 10 bases, with 20 bases between. CDR1 MNHEY and CDR2 SVGEGT come from the germline V gene. CDR3 bases: TGTGCCAGCAGTCGCCCGGGCGCCAAGAGTGTAGCTTTCTTT. This sequence encodes CASSRPGAKSVAFF.

The chain carries TRBV2 and TRBJ1-4; D call uncertain. The CDR3 contains 13 residues. Germline V gene sequence: CDR1 SNHLY, CDR2 FYNNEI. The germline V and J ends were trimmed by 4 bases and 8 bases, with 11 bases remaining between them. CDR3: CASSVDPGEKLFF. The CDR3 nucleotides read TGTGCCAGCAGTGTGGACCCGGGAGAAAAACTGTTTTTT.

This sequence joins TRBV6-2 or TRBV6-3 and TRBJ2-1; the match to TRBD1 covers 10 bases. V shed 7 bases and J 5 bases; nucleotides not matched to a gene: 11. Germline V lookup: CDR1 MNHEY, CDR2 SVGEGT. The CDR3 runs 16 residues. The CDR3 loop reads CASNPGAGTGDNEQFF. In DNA, the CDR3 is TGTGCCAGCAACCCAGGGGCCGGGACAGGGGACAATGAGCAGTTCTTC.

The rearrangement links TRBV9 to TRBJ1-4; D is unresolved. The germline V gene encodes CDR1 SGDLS and CDR2 YYNGEE. V dropped 0 bases and J dropped 2 bases, with 8 bases sitting between them. The CDR3 totals 15 residues. CDR3 DNA: TGTGCCAGCAGCGTAGGAGGGTCGACTAATGAAAAACTGTTTTTT. It encodes CASSVGGSTNEKLFF.

V usage is TRBV7-9 and J usage is TRBJ2-7, with D possibly being TRBD1 (5 bases). The germline CDR1 and CDR2 sequences are SEHNR and FQNEAQ (reference sequence). This CDR3 has 12 amino acids. Trimming removed 4 bases from V and 6 bases from J, with 10 bases in between. The CDR3 region has the DNA TGTGCCAGCAGCTGGCAAGGGGCCGAGCAGTACTTC. Its protein is CASSWQGAEQYF. Supplemented by reference TRBV7-9 and TRBJ2-7, the full variable domain reads DTGVSQNPRHKITKRGQNVTFRCDPISEHNRLYWYRQTLGQGPEFLTYFQNEAQLEKSRLLSDRFSAERPKGSFSTLEIQRTEQGDSAMYLCASSWQGAEQYFGPGTRLTVT.

This chain joins TRBV7-9 and TRBJ1-1; D remains unclear. Germline V gene lookup returns CDR1 SEHNR and CDR2 FQNEAQ (reference sequence). V was pared by 2 bases and J by 7 bases, with 11 bases between. CDR3 length: 13 amino acids. The CDR3 is CASSLIYADEAFF. CDR3 bases: TGTGCCAGCAGCTTAATCTATGCGGATGAAGCTTTCTTT.

The chain carries TRBV18 and TRBJ2-7, with a weak D call TRBD2 (5 bases). CDR3 length: 14 amino acids. Looked up from germline, CDR1 is KGHSH and CDR2 is LQKENI. Trimming left V 0 bases short and J 2 bases short, with 8 bases between. This CDR3 is CASSPPTGTYEQYF. In DNA form, the CDR3 reads TGTGCCAGCTCACCACCGACGGGAACCTACGAGCAGTACTTC. The full variable domain, in which reference TRBV18 and TRBJ2-7 provide the parts outside the CDR3, is NAGVMQNPRHLVRRRGQEARLRCSPMKGHSHVYWYRQLPEEGLKFMVYLQKENIIDESGMPKERFSAEFPKEGPSILRIQQVVRGDSAAYFCASSPPTGTYEQYFGPGTRLTVT.

This sequence joins TRBV10-3 and TRBJ2-1, with 9 bases that match TRBD2. The V gene end was trimmed by 0 bases and the J gene end by 6 bases; junction bases not matched to a gene: 6. Germline V gene sequence: CDR1 ENHRY, CDR2 SYGVKD. The CDR3 is 16 residues long. The CDR3 sequence is CAISESGGRAPNEQFF. The CDR3 nucleotides read TGTGCCATCAGTGAGTCGGGCGGGAGGGCCCCCAATGAGCAGTTCTTC.

The J gene is TRBJ2-2, the V gene TRBV7-8; possibly TRBD1 or TRBD2 for D (5 bases each). The germline V gene has CDR1 SGHVS and CDR2 FQNEAQ. V lost 4 bases to trimming and J lost 6 bases, with 15 bases between them. The CDR3 spans 15 residues. The CDR3 DNA follows: TGTGCCAGCAGCTCTAGGGGACGGTCGTCCGGGGAGCTGTTTTTT. This gives the protein CASSSRGRSSGELFF.

The genes are TRBV29-1 and TRBJ1-1, with a weak D call TRBD1 (5 bases). The CDR3 has 14 amino acids. Germline V gene sequence: CDR1 SQVTM, CDR2 ANQGSEA. V was cut by 4 bases and J by 5 bases, with 17 bases left in between. The CDR3 is CSVGPTGPRTEAFF. The CDR3 coding sequence is TGCAGCGTTGGGCCCACAGGCCCTAGGACTGAAGCTTTCTTT.

The V call is TRBV18, the J call TRBJ2-7, with D perhaps TRBD1 or TRBD2 (7 bases each). V was clipped by 0 bases and J by 2 bases, with 14 bases between them. This CDR3 is 16 amino acids long. Germline V lookup: CDR1 KGHSH, CDR2 LQKENI. The CDR3 DNA follows: TGTGCCAGCTCACCACCGAGGCAGGGGGGGGCCTACGAGCAGTACTTC. This gives the protein CASSPPRQGGAYEQYF.

The rearrangement links TRBV7-2 to TRBJ2-2; the D gene is possibly TRBD1 (5 bases). V lost 6 bases and J 0 bases, leaving 14 bases between the germline ends. The CDR3 contains 16 residues. CDR1 and CDR2 (germline): SGHTA, FQGNSA. In nucleotides, the CDR3 is TGTGCCAGCAGACGTCCAGGACACTCGAACACCGGGGAGCTGTTTTTT. Translated, it gives CASRRPGHSNTGELFF.

The gene calls are TRBV5-1 and TRBJ1-2, with 8 bases aligning to TRBD1. CDR1 is SGHRS, CDR2 YFSETQ, per germline. The CDR3 spans 12 residues. V shed 4 bases and J 11 bases; nucleotides not matched to a gene: 7. The CDR3 sequence is CASSPGQERYTF. CDR3 in DNA: TGCGCCAGCAGCCCGGGACAGGAACGGTACACCTTC.

The chain couples TRBV27 to TRBJ2-1; D is possibly TRBD2 (6 bases). V was pared by 0 bases and J by 7 bases, with 7 bases between. The CDR3 runs 13 residues. CDR1 and CDR2 (germline): MNHEY, SMNVEV (reference sequence). CDR3 coding DNA: TGTGCCAGCAGTTTATCGGGGACTAATGAGCAGTTCTTC. This sequence encodes CASSLSGTNEQFF.

Remarks on this clone: An end of the junction does not agree with germline; a read error may underlie this. The V call is TRBV13, the J call TRBJ2-5, with D possibly TRBD1 on 5 matching bases. The CDR3 covers 17 residues. Germline CDR1 PRHDT, CDR2 FYEKMQ (reference sequence). The CDR3 here is CASSLGLQEMLRETQYF. The CDR3 DNA reads as TGTGCCAGCAGCCTAGGGCTACAGGAGATGCTTCGGGAGACCCAGTACTTC.